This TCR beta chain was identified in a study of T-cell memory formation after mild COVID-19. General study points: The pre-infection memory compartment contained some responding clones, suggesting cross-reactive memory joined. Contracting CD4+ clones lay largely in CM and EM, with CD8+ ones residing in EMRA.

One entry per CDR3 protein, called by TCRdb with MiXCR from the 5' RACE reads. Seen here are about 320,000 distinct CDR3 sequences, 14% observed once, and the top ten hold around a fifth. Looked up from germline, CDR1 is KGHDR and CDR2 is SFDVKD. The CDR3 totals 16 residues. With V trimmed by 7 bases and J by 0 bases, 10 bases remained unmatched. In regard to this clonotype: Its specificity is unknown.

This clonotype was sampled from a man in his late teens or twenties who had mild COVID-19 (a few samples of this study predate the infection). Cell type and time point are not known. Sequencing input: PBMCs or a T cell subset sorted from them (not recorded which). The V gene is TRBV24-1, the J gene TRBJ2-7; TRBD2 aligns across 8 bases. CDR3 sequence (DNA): TGTGCCACCAGGGGACTAGTCAGGAGCAGCTCCTACGAGCAGTACGTC. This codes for CATRGLVRSSSYEQYV.